This T cell receptor (delta chain) stems from a study of Vδ1+ human thymocytes. General study points: Thymic delta-chain repertoires held roughly 18% Vdelta2 sequences and few Vdelta3, despite high sort purity. Thymic TRG and TRD repertoires appeared highly polyclonal, with Gaussian CDR3 length distributions.

Extracted RNA was reverse transcribed into cDNA. The CDR3 regions were amplified by multiplex PCR from V-gene primers to a constant-region primer. TCRdb fed the multiplex PCR reads to CATT. This table holds over 45,000 delta-chain clones, about 15% found once. In its sample, this clone was seen a few times. Its target is unknown. J lost 3 bases, V lost 4 bases, and 5 bases had no gene match. The CDR3 spans 14 residues. Germline V gene sequence: CDR1 TSWWSYY, CDR2 QGS. The chain joins TRDV1 to TRDJ1, with 7 bases fitting TRDD3. What was sequenced was Vdelta1+ gamma-delta thymocytes from the thymus. Subset: FACS-sorted CD3+ TCRalphabeta- TCRVdelta1+ TCRVdelta2- thymocytes. The clonotype originates from a boy in the first two years of life who had congenital heart surgery. DNA of the CDR3: TGTGCTCTTGGGGTAGGATACGCGCCCGATAAACTCATCTTT. Amino acids: CALGVGYAPDKLIF.